This T cell receptor beta chain was recovered during a study of T cells after yellow fever vaccination (dated by TCRdb to the late 2010s). About the study as a whole: The SMART-Seq v4 Ultra Low Input RNA kit was used to prepare libraries from fractions with low cell numbers. Two healthy male donors, one aged 18 to 29 and one aged 30 to 40 years, made up the cohort. To follow T-cell clones before and after both primary and booster YFV17D yellow fever vaccination, bulk TCR alpha and beta repertoires underwent longitudinal sequencing. Blood samples were taken at several timepoints before and after primary and secondary immunization, and bulk PBMC replicates and cell subsets were isolated.

What this sample's treatment or condition label stands for: live attenuated yellow fever vaccine strain. Two biological replicates of bulk PBMCs were collected at each blood-draw timepoint. A standard Ficoll-Paque protocol was used to isolate PBMCs from peripheral blood. RNA was extracted with TriZol from bulk PBMCs, CD4 and CD8 fractions, and dextramer-positive and dextramer-negative fractions. Concerning this clonotype itself: The antigen it binds to is not known. Base qualities are not provided; no much larger clone lies one nucleotide away.

Study-wide findings and limitations: Because the study included only a couple of donors, the extent to which the findings can be generalized is limited. After the booster, most of the clones that had expanded following primary vaccination were detected again (just under 97% of CD4 and roughly nine tenths of CD8), which suggests that memory was broadly maintained. Because abundant contaminating clonotypes from the bulk population could be contained in FACS-sorted repertoires, computational filtering was required. Compared with the primary T-cell response, the secondary T-cell response was faster but weaker, reaching its peak on day 5 rather than on day 15. A small share of clonotypes was detected in both CD4 and CD8 compartments, with the overlap likely arising from convergent recombination.

TCR cDNA was made using 5'RACE template switching, a step that added a universal primer site and unique molecular identifiers. Priming for cDNA synthesis came from both the TCR alpha and TCR beta constant segments. Library amplification involved two PCR steps, and the second step added sample barcodes and sequencing adapters. Libraries were sequenced on Illumina HiSeq 2500 (2x100 bp) or NovaSeq (2x150 bp). Per the authors' processing: MIGEC was used to demultiplex reads and collapse the reads into UMI consensus sequences, and MiXCR was used for V(D)J alignment. Using edgeR on replicate PBMC samples, clonotypes were called vaccine-responding if FDR was below 0.01 and the log2 fold change was above 5 up to day 15. Each bulk clonotype received a CD4 or CD8 identity based on whether the sequenced CD4 or CD8 repertoire contained that clonotype at higher abundance. The public reads were reanalyzed by TCRdb: fastp trimming at Q25, MiXCR alignment, in-frame beta chains only. Every CDR3 protein is listed once, alongside the most common genes and DNA of its rows. TCRdb, not the original authors, processed these V and J calls. This sample comprises around 360,000 distinct CDR3 sequences, approximately 10% of them detected only once. The top ten clones comprise 18% of the sample.

CDR1 and CDR2, per the germline V gene, are KGHSH and LQKENI. Taken from cysteine to phenylalanine, the CDR3 has 13 residues. Just CDR3 DNA is preserved here, 39 bases in frame from base 1. Between the V and J ends, shortened by 3 bases and 5 bases respectively, the junction contains 8 bases. The chain joins TRBV18 to TRBJ2-1, with no confidently assigned D gene. The source is a man aged 18-30 years who received the YFV17D yellow fever vaccine. The material was PBMCs, obtained on the day of the first yellow fever vaccination. The nucleotides read TGTGCCAGCTCACCTAAAACAGACAATGAGCAGTTCTTC. It translates to CASSPKTDNEQFF.